Detailed here is one T cell receptor (beta chain). This CDR3 is built from 13 residues. The germline V gene has CDR1 SNHLY and CDR2 FYNNEI. Between the trimmed V and J ends, which lost 8 bases and 0 bases, there was a span of 10 bases. The sample comes from a study of blood T cell repertoires in COVID-19. Across under 25 US areas, participants ranged in age from about 18 to 100 years. Participants reported their clinical history, and cohort assignment relied on those reports. The authors' processing: The authors estimated nucleated cell counts from reference gene primer amplification. TCRdb's table, derived via immunoSEQ multiplex PCR, lists solely in-frame clones and lacks some. Clone size and the V and J calls come from that table; the DNA yielded D and trimming. The data show under 200,000 clones, around 79% seen once.

The TCR originated in a man in his fifties who had recovered from COVID-19. V gene TRBV2 combines with J gene TRBJ1-2; D gene unclear. The sequencing input was PBMCs or T cells enriched from blood (not recorded which). The CDR3 is CASAVISNYGYTF. CDR3 sequence (DNA): TGTGCCAGCGCAGTGATTTCTAACTATGGCTACACCTTC.